This T cell receptor beta chain stems from a study of OX40 agonist ivuxolimab in advanced cancers. Study summary: Three patients got partial responses; one had hepatocellular carcinoma and two had cutaneous melanoma.

Data came from immunoSEQ multiplex PCR; TCRdb stores just in-frame clones and leaves some out. The table has 62,000 or so clones, just under 85% seen once. Study-wide results and caveats: Blood T cells, both CD4+ and CD8+, expanded clonally by week 6 at 0.1 to 3.0 mg/kg. Normalized T-cell clonal expansion was also low in some nonresponders. Partial responders receiving 0.1-3.0 mg/kg showed among the lowest clonal expansion.

This CDR3 comprises 13 residues. CDR1 SGHRS and CDR2 YFSETQ come from the germline V gene. Details on this clone: Its specificity is not known. A junction end diverges from the germline sequence, so it may reflect a read error.

Here the sequenced sample was CD4+ or CD8+ T cells sorted from blood, taken in a trial of the OX40 agonist ivuxolimab. The V call is TRBV5-1, the J call TRBJ1-1, with TRBD1 matching 7 bases. This receptor was taken from an adult with an advanced solid tumor such as melanoma, head and neck, liver or kidney cancer. CDR3 bases: TGCGCCAGCAGCAGGGGGCTGAATACTGAAGCTTTCTTT. Translation gives CASSRGLNTEAFF. Using reference TRBV5-1 and TRBJ1-1 for the parts outside the CDR3, the full variable domain is KAGVTQTPRYLIKTRGQQVTLSCSPISGHRSVSWYQQTPGQGLQFLFEYFSETQRNKGNFPGRFSGRQFSNSRSEMNVSTLELGDSALYLCASSRGLNTEAFFGQGTRLTVV.